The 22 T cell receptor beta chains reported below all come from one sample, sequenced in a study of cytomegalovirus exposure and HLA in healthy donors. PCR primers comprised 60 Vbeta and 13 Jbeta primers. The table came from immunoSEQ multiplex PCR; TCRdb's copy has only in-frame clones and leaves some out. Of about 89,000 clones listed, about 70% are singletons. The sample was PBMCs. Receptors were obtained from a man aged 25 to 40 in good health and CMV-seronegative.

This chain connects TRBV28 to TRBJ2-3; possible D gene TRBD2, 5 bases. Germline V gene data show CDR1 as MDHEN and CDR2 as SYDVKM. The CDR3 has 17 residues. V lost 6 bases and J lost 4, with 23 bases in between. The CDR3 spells CASSPSWRVHEPDTQYF. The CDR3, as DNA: TGTGCCAGCAGCCCCTCCTGGCGGGTACACGAGCCAGATACGCAGTATTTT.

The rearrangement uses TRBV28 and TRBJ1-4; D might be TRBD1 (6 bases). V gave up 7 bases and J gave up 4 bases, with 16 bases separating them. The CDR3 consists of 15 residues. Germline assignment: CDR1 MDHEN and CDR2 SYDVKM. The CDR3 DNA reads TGTGCCAGCAATATAGGTGGGGGCCTTAATGAAAAACTGTTTTTT. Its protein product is CASNIGGGLNEKLFF.

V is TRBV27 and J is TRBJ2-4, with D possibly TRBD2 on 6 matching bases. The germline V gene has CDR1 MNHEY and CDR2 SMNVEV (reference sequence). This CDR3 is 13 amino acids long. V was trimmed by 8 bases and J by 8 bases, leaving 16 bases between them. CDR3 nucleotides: TGTGCCAGCTCGCGGGACCTCGGAGACATTCAGTACTTC. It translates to CASSRDLGDIQYF.

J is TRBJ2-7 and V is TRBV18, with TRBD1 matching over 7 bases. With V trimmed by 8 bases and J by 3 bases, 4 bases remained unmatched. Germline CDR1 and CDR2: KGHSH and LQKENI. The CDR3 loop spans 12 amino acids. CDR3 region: CASRGTDYEQYF. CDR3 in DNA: TGTGCCAGCCGAGGGACAGACTACGAGCAGTACTTC.

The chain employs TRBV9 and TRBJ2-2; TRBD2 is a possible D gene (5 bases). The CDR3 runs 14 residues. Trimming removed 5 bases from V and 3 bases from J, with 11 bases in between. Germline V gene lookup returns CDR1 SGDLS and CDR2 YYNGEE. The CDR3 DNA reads TGTGCCAGCAGGGAGAGGGAACACACCGGGGAGCTGTTTTTT. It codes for CASREREHTGELFF.

The CDR3 sequence is CASGLGLSGVTYGYTF. The CDR3 bases are TGTGCTAGTGGTTTGGGTCTGTCAGGGGTAACCTATGGCTACACCTTC. The chain couples TRBV12-5 to TRBJ1-2; a weak D match, TRBD1 (6 bases). This CDR3 has 16 residues. The ends were cut back, 1 base at V and 4 bases at J, with 16 bases in the middle. Germline V lookup: CDR1 LGHNT, CDR2 FRNRAP.

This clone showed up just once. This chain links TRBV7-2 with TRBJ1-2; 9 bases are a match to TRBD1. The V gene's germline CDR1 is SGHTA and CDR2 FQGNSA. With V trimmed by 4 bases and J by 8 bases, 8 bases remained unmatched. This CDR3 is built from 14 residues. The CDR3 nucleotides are TGTGCCAGCAGCTCTAGACAGGGGGTCCAAGGCTACACCTTC. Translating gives CASSSRQGVQGYTF.

CDR3 coding DNA: TGTGCCAGCAGTGCCCTACAAAGAGGGAACACTGAAGCTTTCTTT. It specifies CASSALQRGNTEAFF. The chain employs TRBV28 and TRBJ1-1, with D unclear. Germline CDR1 is MDHEN and CDR2 is SYDVKM. V gave up 5 bases and J gave up 1 base, with 14 bases separating them. The CDR3 length is 15 residues.

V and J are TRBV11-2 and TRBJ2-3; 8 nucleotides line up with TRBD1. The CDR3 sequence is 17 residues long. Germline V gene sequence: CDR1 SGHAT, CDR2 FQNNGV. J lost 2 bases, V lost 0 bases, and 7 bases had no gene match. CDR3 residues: CASSLESGQGYTDTQYF. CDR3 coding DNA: TGTGCCAGCAGCTTAGAGAGTGGACAGGGCTACACAGATACGCAGTATTTT.

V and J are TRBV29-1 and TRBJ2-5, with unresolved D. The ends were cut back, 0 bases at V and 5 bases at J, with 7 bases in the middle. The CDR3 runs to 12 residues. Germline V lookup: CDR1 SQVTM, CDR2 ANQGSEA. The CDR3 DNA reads TGCAGCGTTGAAGAACGGGTTGAGACCCAGTACTTC. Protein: CSVEERVETQYF. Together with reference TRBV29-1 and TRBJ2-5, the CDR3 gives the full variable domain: SAVISQKPSRDICQRGTSLTIQCQVDSQVTMMFWYRQQPGQSLTLIATANQGSEATYESGFVIDKFPISRPNLTFSTLTVSNMSPEDSSIYLCSVEERVETQYFGPGTRLLVL.

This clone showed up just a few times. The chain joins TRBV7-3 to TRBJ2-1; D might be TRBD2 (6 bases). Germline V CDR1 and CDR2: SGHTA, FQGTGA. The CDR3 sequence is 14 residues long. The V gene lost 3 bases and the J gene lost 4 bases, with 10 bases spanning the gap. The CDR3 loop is CASSFGSGYNEQFF. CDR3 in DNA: TGTGCCAGCAGCTTCGGTAGCGGATACAATGAGCAGTTCTTC. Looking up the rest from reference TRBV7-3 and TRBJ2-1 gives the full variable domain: GAGVSQTPSNKVTEKGKYVELRCDPISGHTALYWYRQSLGQGPEFLIYFQGTGAADDSGLPNDRFFAVRPEGSVSTLKIQRTERGDSAVYLCASSFGSGYNEQFFGPGTRLTVL.

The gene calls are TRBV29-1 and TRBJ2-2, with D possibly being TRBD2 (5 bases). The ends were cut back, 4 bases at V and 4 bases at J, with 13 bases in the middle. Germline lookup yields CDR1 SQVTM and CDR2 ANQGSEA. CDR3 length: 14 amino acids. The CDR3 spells CSVALEVSTGELFF. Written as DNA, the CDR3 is TGCAGCGTTGCTTTGGAGGTTTCCACCGGGGAGCTGTTTTTT.

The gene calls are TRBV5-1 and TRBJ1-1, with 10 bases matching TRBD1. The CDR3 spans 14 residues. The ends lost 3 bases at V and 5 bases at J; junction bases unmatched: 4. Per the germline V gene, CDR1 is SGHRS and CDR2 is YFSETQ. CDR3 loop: CASSWAGQGTEAFF. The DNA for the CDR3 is TGCGCCAGCAGCTGGGCGGGACAGGGGACTGAAGCTTTCTTT.

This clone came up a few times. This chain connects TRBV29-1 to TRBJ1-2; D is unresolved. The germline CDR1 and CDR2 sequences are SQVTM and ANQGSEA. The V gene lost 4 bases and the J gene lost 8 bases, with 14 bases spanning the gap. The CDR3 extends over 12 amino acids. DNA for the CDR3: TGCAGCGTTGGTGCTCAAATCGGGGGCTACACCTTC. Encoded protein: CSVGAQIGGYTF.

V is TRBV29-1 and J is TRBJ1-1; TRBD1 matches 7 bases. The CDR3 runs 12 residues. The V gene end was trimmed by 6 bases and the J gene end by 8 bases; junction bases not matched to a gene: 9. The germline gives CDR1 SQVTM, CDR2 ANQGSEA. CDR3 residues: CSVVPGQTEAFF. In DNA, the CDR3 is TGCAGCGTCGTCCCGGGACAGACGGAAGCTTTCTTT.

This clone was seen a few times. The CDR3 region is CASSSTGMVTEAFF. The CDR3 DNA is TGTGCCAGCAGTTCGACAGGGATGGTAACTGAAGCTTTCTTT. The V call is TRBV27, the J call TRBJ1-1, with TRBD1 matching 7 bases. The CDR3 length is 14 residues. V lost 4 bases to trimming and J lost 5 bases; unmatched junction nucleotides: 7. CDR1 and CDR2 from the germline V gene are MNHEY and SMNVEV (reference sequence).

The CDR3 sequence: CASRQHGTANTEAFF. CDR3 in DNA: TGTGCCAGCAGGCAGCACGGGACAGCGAACACTGAAGCTTTCTTT. V and J are TRBV5-8 and TRBJ1-1; 7 bases agree with TRBD1. Looked up from germline, CDR1 is SGHTS and CDR2 is YDEGEE. V lost 5 bases and J lost 1; bases outside the gene matches: 8. This CDR3 is 15 amino acids long.

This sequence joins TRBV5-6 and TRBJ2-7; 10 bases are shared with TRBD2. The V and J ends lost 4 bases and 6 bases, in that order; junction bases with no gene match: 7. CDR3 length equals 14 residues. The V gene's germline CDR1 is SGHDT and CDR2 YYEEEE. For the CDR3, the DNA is TGTGCCAGCAGCATTAGCGGGGGGACATTCGAGCAGTACTTC. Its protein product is CASSISGGTFEQYF.

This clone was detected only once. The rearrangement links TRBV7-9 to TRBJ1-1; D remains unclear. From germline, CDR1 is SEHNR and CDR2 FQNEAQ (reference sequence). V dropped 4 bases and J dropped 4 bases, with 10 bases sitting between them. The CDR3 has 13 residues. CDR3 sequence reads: CASSSPGITEAFF. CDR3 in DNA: TGTGCCAGCAGCTCCCCCGGGATCACTGAAGCTTTCTTT.

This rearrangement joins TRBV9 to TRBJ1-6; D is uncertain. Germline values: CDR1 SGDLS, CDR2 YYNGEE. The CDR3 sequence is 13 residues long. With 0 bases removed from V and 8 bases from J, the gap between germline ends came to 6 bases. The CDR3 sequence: CASSVGEDSPLHF. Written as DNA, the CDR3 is TGTGCCAGCAGCGTAGGGGAGGATTCACCCCTCCACTTT.

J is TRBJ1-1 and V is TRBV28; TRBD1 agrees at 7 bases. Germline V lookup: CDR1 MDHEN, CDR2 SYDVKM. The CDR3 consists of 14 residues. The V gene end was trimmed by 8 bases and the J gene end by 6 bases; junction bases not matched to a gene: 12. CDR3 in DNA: TGTGCCAGCGTCCTTTCCAGCAGGGGGTCTGAAGCTTTCTTT. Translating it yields CASVLSSRGSEAFF.

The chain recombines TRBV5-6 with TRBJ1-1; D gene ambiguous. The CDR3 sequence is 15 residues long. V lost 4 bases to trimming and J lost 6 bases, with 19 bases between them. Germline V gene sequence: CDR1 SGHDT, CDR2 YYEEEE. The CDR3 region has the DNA TGTGCCAGCAGCCCTAGGACCGTAGCGTATTCTGAAGCTTTCTTT. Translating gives CASSPRTVAYSEAFF.